A selection of T cell receptor beta chains follows, all from one sample in a study of blood T cell repertoires in COVID-19. Assay used: immunoSEQ multiplex PCR; TCRdb lists only in-frame clones, some missing. The repertoire holds about 380,000 clones, with 85% as singletons. Specimen: peripheral blood. These receptors were collected from a woman in her late teens or twenties with acute or convalescent COVID-19. Both conserved end residues are part of each CDR3. D genes are given only for firm matches. Size tells how often a clone was seen (once, few, many) or the class of an expanded clone, and some rows leave it out.

D: .; size: .; J: TRBJ1-3; V: TRBV6-1; DNA: TGTGCCAGCAGTGAAGCCCCGTCCCGAAACACCATATATTTT; CDR3: CASSEAPSRNTIYF
D: .; size: .; J: TRBJ2-7; V: TRBV25-1; DNA: TGTGCCAGCAGTCCATACTCGGGGAAACAGTACTTC; CDR3: CASSPYSGKQYF
D: .; size: .; J: TRBJ1-5; V: TRBV28; DNA: TGTGCCAGCAGTTTTGCAGGGGTCCAGAGCAATCAGCCCCAGCATTTT; CDR3: CASSFAGVQSNQPQHF
D: TRBD1; size: .; J: TRBJ1-2; V: TRBV29-1; DNA: TGCAGCGTTGATATCAGGACAGGCTCCTATGGCTACACCTTC; CDR3: CSVDIRTGSYGYTF
D: .; size: .; J: TRBJ2-6; V: TRBV5-1; DNA: TGCGCCAGCAGCCTAGGGGCCGAGCTCTGGGCCAACGTCCTGACTTTC; CDR3: CASSLGAELWANVLTF
D: .; size: .; J: TRBJ1-1; V: TRBV2; DNA: TGTGCCACTCGACCGGAAAGGGGGGGCACTGAAGCTTTCTTT; CDR3: CATRPERGGTEAFF
D: .; size: .; J: TRBJ2-5; V: TRBV30; DNA: TGTGCCTGGAGTAATAAGCCCCTTCAAGAGACCCAGTACTTC; CDR3: CAWSNKPLQETQYF
D: TRBD1; size: .; J: TRBJ1-1; V: TRBV5-5; DNA: TGTGCCAGCAGCTATGCTCCCGGGACAGGGGGCGGTTCGGACACTGAAGCTTTCTTT; CDR3: CASSYAPGTGGGSDTEAFF
D: .; size: .; J: TRBJ2-2; V: TRBV7-3; DNA: TGTGCCAGCAGCTCTCTGGGCGGGTGGACCGGGGAGCTGTTTTTT; CDR3: CASSSLGGWTGELFF
D: .; size: once; J: TRBJ2-5; V: TRBV9; DNA: TGTGCCAGCAGCCCAGTCGGGACAAACCTGGGGGAGACCCAGTACTTC; CDR3: CASSPVGTNLGETQYF
D: TRBD1; size: .; J: TRBJ2-2; V: TRBV6-5; DNA: TGTGCCACCGACAGGGGGAACACCGGGGAGCTGTTTTTT; CDR3: CATDRGNTGELFF
D: .; size: .; J: TRBJ1-1; V: TRBV5-4; DNA: TGTGCCAGCAGTTTGCATGTCCTTACGGGGATGAACACTGAAGCTTTCTTT; CDR3: CASSLHVLTGMNTEAFF
D: TRBD1; size: .; J: TRBJ1-2; V: TRBV28; DNA: TGTGCCAGCAGTTTATATCACAGGGGGCAAGGTGGCTACACCTTC; CDR3: CASSLYHRGQGGYTF
D: TRBD2; size: .; J: TRBJ2-3; V: TRBV24-1; DNA: TGTGCCACCAGTGATTTCTCCCCCCTAACTAGCGGGAGCACAGATACGCAGTATTTT; CDR3: CATSDFSPLTSGSTDTQYF
D: TRBD1; size: .; J: TRBJ1-5; V: TRBV6-1; DNA: TGTGCCAGCAGTGCCCTACAGGGGAACCAGCCCCAGCATTTT; CDR3: CASSALQGNQPQHF
D: TRBD2; size: once; J: TRBJ2-3; V: TRBV6-5; DNA: TGTGCCAGTAAGCGGGAGATTTCTGATACGCAGTATTTT; CDR3: CASKREISDTQYF
D: .; size: .; J: TRBJ2-2; V: TRBV6-4; DNA: TGTGCCAGCAGTGACAGGGCGGGCACCGGGGAGCTGTTTTTT; CDR3: CASSDRAGTGELFF
D: .; size: .; J: TRBJ1-4; V: TRBV11-2; DNA: TGTGCCAGCAGCTTAGATCCGGGGACAACTAATGAAAAACTGTTTTTT; CDR3: CASSLDPGTTNEKLFF
D: TRBD2; size: .; J: TRBJ2-7; V: TRBV7-2; DNA: TGTGCCAGCAGCTTATCCTCCGGGACTACCTACGAGCAGTACTTC; CDR3: CASSLSSGTTYEQYF
D: TRBD1; size: .; J: TRBJ1-5; V: TRBV2; DNA: TGTGCCAGCAGCCGAACAGGGGATAGCAATCAGCCCCAGCATTTT; CDR3: CASSRTGDSNQPQHF
D: .; size: .; J: TRBJ1-2; V: TRBV5-1; DNA: TGCGCCAGCAGCTTGCCGGGGGATCCCTATGGCTACACCTTC; CDR3: CASSLPGDPYGYTF
D: .; size: .; J: TRBJ1-1; V: TRBV9; DNA: TGTGCCAGCAGCCCCCCTAGCGTCGGTGAAGCTTTCTTT; CDR3: CASSPPSVGEAFF
D: .; size: .; J: TRBJ1-4; V: TRBV7-9; DNA: TGTGCCAGCAGCTTGATTACAGGTGATGGGGAACTGTTTTTT; CDR3: CASSLITGDGELFF
D: TRBD1; size: .; J: TRBJ1-1; V: TRBV4-2; DNA: TGTGCCAGCAGCCCGGACAGGGTCTACACTGAAGCTTTCTTT; CDR3: CASSPDRVYTEAFF
D: .; size: .; J: TRBJ2-5; V: TRBV27; DNA: TGTGCCAGCAGATCGCTTTCGGGGGAAGAGACCCAGTACTTC; CDR3: CASRSLSGEETQYF
D: TRBD2; size: .; J: TRBJ2-4; V: TRBV24-1; DNA: TGTGCCACCAGTCTTGCGGGAGGGAACATTCAGTACTTC; CDR3: CATSLAGGNIQYF
D: .; size: .; J: TRBJ1-5; V: TRBV10-3; DNA: TGTGCCATCAGTGAGACAGGTATTCAGCCCCAGCATTTT; CDR3: CAISETGIQPQHF
D: TRBD2; size: .; J: TRBJ2-1; V: TRBV30; DNA: TGTGCCGGGAGGGGCGACTCCTACAATGAGCAGTTCTTC; CDR3: CAGRGDSYNEQFF
D: TRBD1; size: .; J: TRBJ2-7; V: TRBV7-9; DNA: TGTGCCAGCAGAAAGGGGGCTGGGGTCGAGCAGTACTTC; CDR3: CASRKGAGVEQYF
D: TRBD2; size: .; J: TRBJ2-1; V: TRBV6-4; DNA: TGTGCCAGCAGTGCAGCGGGAGGGTCTGGAAATGAGCAGTTCTTC; CDR3: CASSAAGGSGNEQFF
D: TRBD1; size: once; J: TRBJ1-1; V: TRBV18; DNA: TGTGCCAGCTCTAAGGGACAGAAAAACACTGAAGCTTTCTTT; CDR3: CASSKGQKNTEAFF
D: TRBD2; size: .; J: TRBJ2-7; V: TRBV4-1; DNA: TGCGCCAGCAGCCAGGTAGCGGGAGCAAATTCCTACGAGCAGTACTTC; CDR3: CASSQVAGANSYEQYF
D: TRBD2; size: .; J: TRBJ2-5; V: TRBV7-8; DNA: TGTGCCAGCAGCTTAGTAGTAATAGCGGGAGAAGAGACCCAGTACTTC; CDR3: CASSLVVIAGEETQYF
D: TRBD1; size: .; J: TRBJ1-6; V: TRBV28; DNA: TGTGCCAGCAGTTTGATGGGGACAGGCGGCGCCTCACCCCTCCACTTT; CDR3: CASSLMGTGGASPLHF
D: .; size: .; J: TRBJ1-2; V: TRBV5-1; DNA: TGCGCCAGCAGTACCGCGGGGGAGTCTCACTATGGCTACACCTTC; CDR3: CASSTAGESHYGYTF
D: TRBD1; size: .; J: TRBJ1-3; V: TRBV10-3; DNA: TGTGCCATCAGCCAGACAGGGGGTGCCTCCTCTGGAAACACCATATATTTT; CDR3: CAISQTGGASSGNTIYF
D: .; size: .; J: TRBJ2-7; V: TRBV3-1/TRBV3-2; DNA: TGTGCCAGCAGCCAAGAGCCAGCGGGCTACGAGCAGTACTTC; CDR3: CASSQEPAGYEQYF
D: .; size: .; J: TRBJ2-3; V: TRBV30; DNA: TGTGCCTGGAGTGACCCCGAACTTGAAAGAGGCACAGATACGCAGTATTTT; CDR3: CAWSDPELERGTDTQYF
D: .; size: .; J: TRBJ2-7; V: TRBV9; DNA: TGTGCCAGCAGCCCGAAAGGGGACGAGCAGTACTTC; CDR3: CASSPKGDEQYF
D: TRBD1; size: once; J: TRBJ2-2; V: TRBV19; DNA: TGTGCCAGTAGTGTACAGGGGCAGGTCACCGGGGAGCTGTTTTTT; CDR3: CASSVQGQVTGELFF
D: TRBD1; size: .; J: TRBJ1-1; V: TRBV28; DNA: TGTGCCAGCAGTATAGGGGGTTTTCAGGGGGACACTGAAGCTTTCTTT; CDR3: CASSIGGFQGDTEAFF
D: TRBD1; size: .; J: TRBJ2-7; V: TRBV12-5; DNA: TGTGCTAGTGGTTCCCCCGGACAGGGGTCCCACGAGCAGTACTTC; CDR3: CASGSPGQGSHEQYF
D: TRBD1; size: .; J: TRBJ2-7; V: TRBV30; DNA: TGTGCCTGGAGCGAACATCGCCCTGACAGGGAAAGCTACGAGCAGTACTTC; CDR3: CAWSEHRPDRESYEQYF
D: TRBD1; size: .; J: TRBJ1-2; V: TRBV12-3/TRBV12-4; DNA: TGTGCCAGCAGTCAGGACAGGCCCTATGGCTACACCTTC; CDR3: CASSQDRPYGYTF
D: .; size: .; J: TRBJ2-1; V: TRBV10-1; DNA: TGCGCCAGCAGTGAGCTAGGATGGGATGAGCAGTTCTTC; CDR3: CASSELGWDEQFF
D: .; size: .; J: TRBJ1-1; V: TRBV2; DNA: TGTGCCAGCAGTGAGGTGGCCCCGAACACTGAAGCTTTCTTT; CDR3: CASSEVAPNTEAFF
D: TRBD1; size: .; J: TRBJ1-2; V: TRBV5-4; DNA: TGTGCCAGCAGCTTGTCGCTAACAGGGGCCTATGGCTACACCTTC; CDR3: CASSLSLTGAYGYTF
D: TRBD2; size: .; J: TRBJ2-2; V: TRBV2; DNA: TGTGCCAGCAGCCCACTAGCGGGGGGGAACACCGGGGAGCTGTTTTTT; CDR3: CASSPLAGGNTGELFF
D: TRBD1; size: .; J: TRBJ2-3; V: TRBV4-1; DNA: TGCGCCAGCAGCCTTTGGACAGGTTCGCAGGATACGCAGTATTTT; CDR3: CASSLWTGSQDTQYF
D: .; size: .; J: TRBJ1-1; V: TRBV24-1; DNA: TGTGCCACGGCTAGGAGGGCGGAGAACACTGAAGCTTTCTTT; CDR3: CATARRAENTEAFF
D: .; size: .; J: TRBJ2-4; V: TRBV28; DNA: TGTGCCAGCAGTGGGTCCGGGTCCCTAGCCAAAAACATTCAGTACTTC; CDR3: CASSGSGSLAKNIQYF
D: TRBD2; size: .; J: TRBJ2-3; V: TRBV5-6; DNA: TGTGCCAGCAGCTTATTTGGACTAGCGGCTAGCACAGATACGCAGTATTTT; CDR3: CASSLFGLAASTDTQYF
D: TRBD1; size: .; J: TRBJ1-4; V: TRBV10-1; DNA: TGCGCCAGCAGGGACAGGGTAAGGCTGGAAAAACTGTTTTTT; CDR3: CASRDRVRLEKLFF